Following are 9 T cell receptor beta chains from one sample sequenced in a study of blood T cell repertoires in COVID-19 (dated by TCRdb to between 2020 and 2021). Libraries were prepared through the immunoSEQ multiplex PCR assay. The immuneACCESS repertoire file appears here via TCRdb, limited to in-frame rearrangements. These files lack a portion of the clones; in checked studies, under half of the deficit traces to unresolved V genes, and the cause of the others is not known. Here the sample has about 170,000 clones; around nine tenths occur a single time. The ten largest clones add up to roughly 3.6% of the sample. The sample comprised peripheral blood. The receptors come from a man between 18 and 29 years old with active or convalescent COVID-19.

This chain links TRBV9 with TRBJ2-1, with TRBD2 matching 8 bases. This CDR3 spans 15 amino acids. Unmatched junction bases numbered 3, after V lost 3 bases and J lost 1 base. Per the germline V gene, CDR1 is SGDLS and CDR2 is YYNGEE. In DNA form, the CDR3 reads TGTGCCAGCAGCGAAAGCGGGAGTTCCTACAATGAGCAGTTCTTC. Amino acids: CASSESGSSYNEQFF.

CDR3: CASSSFLAGGETDTQYF. CDR3 nucleotides: TGTGCCAGCAGCTCCTTCTTAGCGGGAGGAGAGACAGATACGCAGTATTTT. The chain carries TRBV11-3 and TRBJ2-3; 10 bases are a match to TRBD2. The CDR3 sequence is 17 residues long. Looked up from germline, CDR1 is SGHNT and CDR2 is YENEEA. V dropped 4 bases and J dropped 3; count of bases not matched to a gene: 10.

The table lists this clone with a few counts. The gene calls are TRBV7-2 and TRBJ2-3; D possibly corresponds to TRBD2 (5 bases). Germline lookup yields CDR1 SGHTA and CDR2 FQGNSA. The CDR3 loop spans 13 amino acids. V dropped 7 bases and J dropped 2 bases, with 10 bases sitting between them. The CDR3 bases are TGTGCCAGCACACTAGGGTTCACAGATACGCAGTATTTT. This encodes CASTLGFTDTQYF.

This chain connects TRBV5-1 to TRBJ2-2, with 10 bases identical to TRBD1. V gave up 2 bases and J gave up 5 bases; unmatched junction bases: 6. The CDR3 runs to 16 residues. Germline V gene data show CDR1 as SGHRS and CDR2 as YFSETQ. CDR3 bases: TGCGCCAGCAGCTTACCGACAGGGGGCGTAACCGGGGAGCTGTTTTTT. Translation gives CASSLPTGGVTGELFF.

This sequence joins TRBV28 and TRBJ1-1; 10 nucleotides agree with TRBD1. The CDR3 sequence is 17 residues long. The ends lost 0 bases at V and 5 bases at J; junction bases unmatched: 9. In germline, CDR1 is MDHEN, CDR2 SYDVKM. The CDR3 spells CASSLWDRGEIGTEAFF. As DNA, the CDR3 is TGTGCCAGCAGTTTATGGGACAGGGGGGAGATTGGGACTGAAGCTTTCTTT.

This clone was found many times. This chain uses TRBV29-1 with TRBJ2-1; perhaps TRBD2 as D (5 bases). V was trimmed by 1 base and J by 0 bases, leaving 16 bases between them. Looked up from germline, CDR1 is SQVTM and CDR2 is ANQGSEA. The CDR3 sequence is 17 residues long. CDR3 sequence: CSVEGKGLAPSYNEQFF. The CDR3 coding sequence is TGCAGCGTTGAAGGAAAAGGGCTAGCACCCTCCTACAATGAGCAGTTCTTC.

CDR3 coding DNA: TGTGCCAGCAGTGATGGAGTAGCGGGGGGCCAAGAGACCCAGTACTTC. Its translation: CASSDGVAGGQETQYF. The chain recombines TRBV6-4 with TRBJ2-5, with 10 bases that match TRBD2. Germline values: CDR1 MRHNA, CDR2 SNTAGT. The CDR3 runs 16 residues. Trimming cost V 3 bases and J 1 base; bases outside gene matches: 5.

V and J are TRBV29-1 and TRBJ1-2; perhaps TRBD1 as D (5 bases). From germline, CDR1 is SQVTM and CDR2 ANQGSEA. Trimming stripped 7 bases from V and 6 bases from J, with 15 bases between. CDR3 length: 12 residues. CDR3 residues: CSGGIGADGYTF. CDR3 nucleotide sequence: TGCAGCGGAGGAATTGGGGCGGATGGCTACACCTTC.

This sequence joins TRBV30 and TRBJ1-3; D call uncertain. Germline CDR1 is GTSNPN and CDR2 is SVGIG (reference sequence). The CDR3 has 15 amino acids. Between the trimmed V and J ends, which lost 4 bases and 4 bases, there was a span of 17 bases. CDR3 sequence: CAWTAPGNDGNTIYF. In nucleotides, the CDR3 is TGTGCCTGGACGGCACCCGGGAACGACGGAAACACCATATATTTT. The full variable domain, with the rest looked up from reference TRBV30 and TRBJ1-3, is SQTIHQWPATLVQPVGSPLSLECTVEGTSNPNLYWYRQAAGRGLQLLFYSVGIGQISSEVPQNLSASRPQDRQFILSSKKLLLSDSGFYLCAWTAPGNDGNTIYFGEGSWLTVV.